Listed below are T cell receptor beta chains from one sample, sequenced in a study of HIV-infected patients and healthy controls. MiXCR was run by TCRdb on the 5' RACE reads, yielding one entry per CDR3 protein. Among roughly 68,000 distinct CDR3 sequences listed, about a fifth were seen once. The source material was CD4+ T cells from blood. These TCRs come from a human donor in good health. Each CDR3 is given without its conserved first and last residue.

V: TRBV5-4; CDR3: ASSWDSKNEKLF
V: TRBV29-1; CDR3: SARSTLTDTQY
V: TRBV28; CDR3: ASSVSGSYTEAF
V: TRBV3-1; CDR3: ASSQAGLGDTQY
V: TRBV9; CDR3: ASSVVRGQPQH
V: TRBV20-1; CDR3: SASPGPRKNYEQY
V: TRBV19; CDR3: ASTVRQGAAGDYGYT
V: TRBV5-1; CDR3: ASSATSPRDEQY
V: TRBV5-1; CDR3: ASSSTGAQQETQY
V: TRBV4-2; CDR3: ASSLDRVDEKLF
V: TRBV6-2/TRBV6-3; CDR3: ASSPGQTFSGANVLT
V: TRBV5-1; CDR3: ASSLNRVNTGELF
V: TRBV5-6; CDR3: ASSLGGEYTDTQY
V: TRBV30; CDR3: ALQRGNNSPLH